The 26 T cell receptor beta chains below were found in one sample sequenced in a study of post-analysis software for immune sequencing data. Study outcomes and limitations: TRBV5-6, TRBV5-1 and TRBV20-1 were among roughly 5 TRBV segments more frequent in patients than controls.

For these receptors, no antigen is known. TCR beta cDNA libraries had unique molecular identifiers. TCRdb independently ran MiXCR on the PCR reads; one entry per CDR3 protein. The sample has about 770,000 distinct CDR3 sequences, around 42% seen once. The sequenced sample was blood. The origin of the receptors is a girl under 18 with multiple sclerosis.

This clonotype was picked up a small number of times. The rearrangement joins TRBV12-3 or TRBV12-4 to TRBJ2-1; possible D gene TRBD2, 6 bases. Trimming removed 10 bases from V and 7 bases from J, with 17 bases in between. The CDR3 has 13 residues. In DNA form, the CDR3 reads TGTGCCACCGTTAGTAACCGGGAGAATGAGCAGTTCTTC. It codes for CATVSNRENEQFF.

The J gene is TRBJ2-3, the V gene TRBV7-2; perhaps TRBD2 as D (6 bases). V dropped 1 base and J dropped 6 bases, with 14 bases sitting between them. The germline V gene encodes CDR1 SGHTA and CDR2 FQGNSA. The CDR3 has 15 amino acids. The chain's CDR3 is CASSLENRGMDTQYF. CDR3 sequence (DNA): TGTGCCAGCAGCTTAGAGAATCGGGGGATGGATACGCAGTATTTT.

The DNA of the CDR3 is TGCGCCAGCAGCCCGGGAGTAACTAATGAAAAACTGTTTTTT. This sequence encodes CASSPGVTNEKLFF. The rearrangement joins TRBV5-1 to TRBJ1-4; D ambiguous. Germline V gives CDR1 SGHRS, CDR2 YFSETQ. CDR3 length: 14 amino acids. Trimming pared 4 bases from V and 1 base from J, leaving 8 bases between.

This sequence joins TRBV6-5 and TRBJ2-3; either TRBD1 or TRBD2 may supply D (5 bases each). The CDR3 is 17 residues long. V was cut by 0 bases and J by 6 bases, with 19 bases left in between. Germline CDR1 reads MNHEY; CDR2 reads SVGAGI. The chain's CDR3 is CASSYSNPGSNGDTQYF. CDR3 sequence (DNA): TGTGCCAGCAGTTACTCGAACCCAGGGAGTAATGGGGATACGCAGTATTTT.

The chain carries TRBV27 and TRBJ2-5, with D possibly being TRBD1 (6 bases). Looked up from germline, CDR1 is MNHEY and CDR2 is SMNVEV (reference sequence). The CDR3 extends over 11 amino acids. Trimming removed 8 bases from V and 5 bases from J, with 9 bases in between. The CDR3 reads CASGTSETQYF. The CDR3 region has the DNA TGTGCCAGCGGGACATCGGAGACCCAGTACTTC.

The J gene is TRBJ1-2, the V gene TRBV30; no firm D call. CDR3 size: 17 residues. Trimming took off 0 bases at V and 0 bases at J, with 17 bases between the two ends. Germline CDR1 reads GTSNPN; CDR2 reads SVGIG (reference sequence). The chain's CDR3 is CAWSVVKVANSNYGYTF. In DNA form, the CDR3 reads TGTGCCTGGAGTGTGGTAAAAGTTGCAAATTCTAACTATGGCTACACCTTC.

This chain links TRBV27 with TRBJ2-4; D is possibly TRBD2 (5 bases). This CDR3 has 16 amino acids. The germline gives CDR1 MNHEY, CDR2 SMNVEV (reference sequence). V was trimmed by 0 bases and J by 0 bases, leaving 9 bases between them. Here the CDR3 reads CASSLSRATAKNIQYF. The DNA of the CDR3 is TGTGCCAGCAGTTTATCGAGGGCAACAGCCAAAAACATTCAGTACTTC.

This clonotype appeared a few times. The CDR3 DNA is TGTGCCAGCAGCTCCCCGGCCGGACAGGGCACTCTCTCCTACGAGCAGTACTTC. Translating gives CASSSPAGQGTLSYEQYF. The rearrangement uses TRBV7-6 and TRBJ2-7; 8 positions match TRBD1. This CDR3 comprises 18 residues. Germline lookup yields CDR1 SGHVS and CDR2 FNYEAQ. The J segment lost 0 bases and the V segment lost 4 bases, leaving 14 bases of the junction unmatched.

The CDR3: CASSLGRGSNEKLFF. The CDR3 region has the DNA TGTGCCAGCAGCTTAGGACGGGGGAGTAATGAAAAACTGTTTTTT. The chain combines TRBV13 with TRBJ1-4, with D perhaps TRBD1 (5 bases). The germline V gene encodes CDR1 PRHDT and CDR2 FYEKMQ (reference sequence). Trimming took off 0 bases at V and 4 bases at J, with 9 bases between the two ends. The length of the CDR3 is 15 residues.

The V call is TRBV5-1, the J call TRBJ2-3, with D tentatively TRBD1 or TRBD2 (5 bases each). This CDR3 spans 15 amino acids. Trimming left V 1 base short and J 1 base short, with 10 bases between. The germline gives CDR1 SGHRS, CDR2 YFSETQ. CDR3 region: CASSLRDPRTDTQYF. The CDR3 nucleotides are TGCGCCAGCAGCTTGAGGGACCCGCGCACAGATACGCAGTATTTT.

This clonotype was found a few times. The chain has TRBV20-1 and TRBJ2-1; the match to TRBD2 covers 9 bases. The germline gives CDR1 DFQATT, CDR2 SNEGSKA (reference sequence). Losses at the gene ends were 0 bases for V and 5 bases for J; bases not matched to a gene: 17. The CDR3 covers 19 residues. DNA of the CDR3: TGCAGTGCTAGAGACGGAGGCGGGAGGGCCTTCGATAGACACAATGAGCAGTTCTTC. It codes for CSARDGGGRAFDRHNEQFF.

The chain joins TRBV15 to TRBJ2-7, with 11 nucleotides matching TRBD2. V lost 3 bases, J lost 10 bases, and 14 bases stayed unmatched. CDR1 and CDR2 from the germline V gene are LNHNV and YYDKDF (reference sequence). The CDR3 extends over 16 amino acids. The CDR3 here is CATSRAGTSGQEAQYF. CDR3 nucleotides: TGTGCCACCAGCAGGGCCGGGACTAGCGGCCAAGAGGCCCAGTACTTC. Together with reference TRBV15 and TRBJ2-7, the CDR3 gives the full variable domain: DAMVIQNPRYQVTQFGKPVTLSCSQTLNHNVMYWYQQKSSQAPKLLFHYYDKDFNNEADTPDNFQSRRPNTSFCFLDIRSPGLGDTAMYLCATSRAGTSGQEAQYFGPGTRLTVT.

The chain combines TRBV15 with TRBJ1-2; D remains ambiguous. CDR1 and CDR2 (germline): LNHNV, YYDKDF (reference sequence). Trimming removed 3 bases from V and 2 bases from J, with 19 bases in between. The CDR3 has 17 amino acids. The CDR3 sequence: CATSSPVAVKVNYGYTF. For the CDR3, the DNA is TGTGCCACCAGCAGCCCGGTTGCAGTTAAGGTCAACTATGGCTACACCTTC. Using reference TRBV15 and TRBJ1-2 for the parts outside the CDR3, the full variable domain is DAMVIQNPRYQVTQFGKPVTLSCSQTLNHNVMYWYQQKSSQAPKLLFHYYDKDFNNEADTPDNFQSRRPNTSFCFLDIRSPGLGDTAMYLCATSSPVAVKVNYGYTFGSGTRLTVV.

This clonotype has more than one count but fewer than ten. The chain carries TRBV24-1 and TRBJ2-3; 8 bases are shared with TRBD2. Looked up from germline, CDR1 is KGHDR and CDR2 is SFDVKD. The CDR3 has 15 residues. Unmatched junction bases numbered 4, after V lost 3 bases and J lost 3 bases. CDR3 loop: CATSDRSGRTDTQYF. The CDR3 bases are TGTGCCACCAGTGATAGGAGCGGGAGAACAGATACGCAGTATTTT.

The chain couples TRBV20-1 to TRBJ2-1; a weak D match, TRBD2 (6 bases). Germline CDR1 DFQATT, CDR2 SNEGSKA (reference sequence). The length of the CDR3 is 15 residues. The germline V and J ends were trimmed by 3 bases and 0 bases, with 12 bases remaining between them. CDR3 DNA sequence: TGCAGTGCTAGGACTAGGAGGAGCTCCTACAATGAGCAGTTCTTC. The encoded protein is CSARTRRSSYNEQFF.

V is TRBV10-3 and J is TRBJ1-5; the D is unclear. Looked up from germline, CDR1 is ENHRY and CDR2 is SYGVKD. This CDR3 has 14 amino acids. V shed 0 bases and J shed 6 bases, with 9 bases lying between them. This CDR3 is CAISESLGLQPQHF. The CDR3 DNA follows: TGTGCCATCAGTGAGTCGTTAGGGCTTCAGCCCCAGCATTTT.

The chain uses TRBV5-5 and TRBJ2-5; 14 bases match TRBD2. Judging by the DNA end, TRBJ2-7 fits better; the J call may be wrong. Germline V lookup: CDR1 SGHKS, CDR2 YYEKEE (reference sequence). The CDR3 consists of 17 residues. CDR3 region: CASSLGTSGRRYYEQYF. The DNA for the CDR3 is TGTGCCAGCAGCTTGGGGACTAGCGGGAGGAGGTACTACGAGCAGTACTTC.

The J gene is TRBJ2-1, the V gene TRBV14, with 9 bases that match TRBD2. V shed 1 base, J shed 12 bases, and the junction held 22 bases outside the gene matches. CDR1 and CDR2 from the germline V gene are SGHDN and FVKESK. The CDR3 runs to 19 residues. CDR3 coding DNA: TGTGCCAGCAGCCAAGGGACGGGCCCGGGGATAATCGGGACTAGCATGCAGTTCTTC. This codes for CASSQGTGPGIIGTSMQFF.

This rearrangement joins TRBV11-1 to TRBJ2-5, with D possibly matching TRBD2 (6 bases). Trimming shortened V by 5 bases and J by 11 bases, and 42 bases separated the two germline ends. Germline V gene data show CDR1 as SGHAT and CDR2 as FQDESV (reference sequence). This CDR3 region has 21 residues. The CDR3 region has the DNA TGTGCCAGCAGCCCCAACAGGAGGGGCAGTACTGAATTCCCATACTACGCGGAGCAGTACTTC. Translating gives CASSPNRRGSTEFPYYAEQYF.

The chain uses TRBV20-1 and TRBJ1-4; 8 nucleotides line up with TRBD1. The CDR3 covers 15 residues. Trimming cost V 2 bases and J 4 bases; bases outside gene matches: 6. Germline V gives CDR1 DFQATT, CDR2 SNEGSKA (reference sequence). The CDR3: CSARTGQGRNEKLFF. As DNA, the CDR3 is TGCAGTGCTAGAACAGGACAGGGCCGTAATGAAAAACTGTTTTTT.

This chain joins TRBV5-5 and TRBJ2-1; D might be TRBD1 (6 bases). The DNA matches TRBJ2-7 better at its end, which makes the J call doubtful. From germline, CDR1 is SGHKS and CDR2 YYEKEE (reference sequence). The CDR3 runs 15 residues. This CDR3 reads CASSQDSSSYNEQYF. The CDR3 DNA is TGTGCCAGCAGCCAGGACAGCAGCTCCTACAATGAGCAGTACTTC.

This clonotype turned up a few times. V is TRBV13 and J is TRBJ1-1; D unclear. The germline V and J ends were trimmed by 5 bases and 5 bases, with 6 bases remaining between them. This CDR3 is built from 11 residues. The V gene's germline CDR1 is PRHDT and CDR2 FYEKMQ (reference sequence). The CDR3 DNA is TGTGCCAGCAGCCGTGAGACTGAAGCTTTCTTT. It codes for CASSRETEAFF.

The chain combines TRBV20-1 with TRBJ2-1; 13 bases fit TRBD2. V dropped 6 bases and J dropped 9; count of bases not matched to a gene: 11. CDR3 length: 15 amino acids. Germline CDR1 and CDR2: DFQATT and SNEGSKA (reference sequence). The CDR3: CSAPRTSGSNSEQFF. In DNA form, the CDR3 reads TGCAGTGCCCCTAGGACTAGCGGGAGTAACAGTGAGCAGTTCTTC.

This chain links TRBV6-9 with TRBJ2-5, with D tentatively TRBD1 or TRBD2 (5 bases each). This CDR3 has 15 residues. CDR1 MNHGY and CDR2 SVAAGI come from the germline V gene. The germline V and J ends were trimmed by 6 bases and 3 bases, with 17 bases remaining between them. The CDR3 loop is CASSPRQTKEETQYF. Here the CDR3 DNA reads TGTGCCAGCAGCCCTCGACAGACTAAAGAAGAGACCCAGTACTTC.

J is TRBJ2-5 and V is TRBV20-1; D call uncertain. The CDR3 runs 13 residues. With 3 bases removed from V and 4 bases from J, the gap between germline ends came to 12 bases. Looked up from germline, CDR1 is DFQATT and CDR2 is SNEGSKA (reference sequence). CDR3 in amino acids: CSASSPLGETQYF. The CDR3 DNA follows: TGCAGTGCTAGTTCTCCACTGGGAGAGACCCAGTACTTC.

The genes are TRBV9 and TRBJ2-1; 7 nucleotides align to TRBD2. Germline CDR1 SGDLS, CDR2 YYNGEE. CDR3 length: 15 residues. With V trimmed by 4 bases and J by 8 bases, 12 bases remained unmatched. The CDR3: CASSPGGPFFDEQFF. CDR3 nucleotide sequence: TGTGCCAGCAGCCCGGGGGGACCCTTCTTCGATGAGCAGTTCTTC.